This TCR beta chain was sequenced during a study of blood T cell repertoires in COVID-19. Study in general: COVID-19 samples from acute and convalescent phases originated in the United States, Italy and Spain. Sources were T cells, B-cell-depleted T cells, or PBMCs; the material itself was cDNA or gDNA.

The CDR3 totals 12 residues. V lost 6 bases, J lost 7 bases, and 4 bases stayed unmatched. Germline CDR1 is MNHEY and CDR2 is SVGEGT. This table comes from immunoSEQ multiplex PCR, and its TCRdb copy is limited to in-frame clones, with some not included. Of 130,000 to 150,000 clones in the sample, roughly 83% were seen once. This study enrolled people aged 18 to 89 from about two dozen US geographic areas. Participants had their cohort set by participant-reported clinical history. The chain is built from TRBV6-2 or TRBV6-3 and TRBJ1-1; 8 bases match TRBD1. The source material was PBMCs or T cells enriched from blood (not recorded which). The sequence was collected from a middle-aged man who had recovered from COVID-19. The CDR3 nucleotides read TGTGCCAGCAGCCAAGGACAGGGTGAAGCTTTCTTT. Its translation is CASSQGQGEAFF.